This TCR beta chain stems from a study of Graves' ophthalmopathy and Graves' hyperthyroidism. Study-wide points: A majority of expanded thyroid clonotypes exceeding 0.001 frequency were likewise present in blood.

From fresh peripheral blood, approximately 10 ml in volume, the PBMCs were obtained. CDR3 size: 17 residues. The J segment lost 1 base and the V segment lost 5 bases, leaving 7 bases of the junction unmatched. CDR1 is MGHDK and CDR2 is SYGVNS in the germline V gene. This clonotype was seen at least ten times. Its specificity is unknown. Scientists amplified the TCR beta CDR3 regions from RNA transcripts. Scientists carried out first-round RT-PCR using HTBI primers and then a second-round multiplex PCR. TCRdb processed the multiplex PCR reads anew with MiXCR; each CDR3 protein has one entry. The sample has 350,000 to 400,000 distinct CDR3 sequences, 15% seen once.

The chain uses TRBV25-1 and TRBJ2-5; TRBD2 matches 13 bases. The receptor's source is a young woman with stable Graves' hyperthyroidism. Sequenced: peripheral blood. CDR3 nucleotides: TGTGCCAGCAGTCCCACCGGACTAGCGGGGGTCCAAGAGACCCAGTACTTC. The encoded protein is CASSPTGLAGVQETQYF.